The 12 T cell receptor beta chains listed next were all sequenced from one sample in a study of blood T cell repertoires in COVID-19. Sequencing used immunoSEQ multiplex PCR; TCRdb keeps in-frame clones, though not all of them. Among about 200,000 clones, around 95% were seen once, and the ten largest hold approximately 0.69%. The source material was peripheral blood. These receptors came from a man aged 25-40 years with COVID-19, enrolled during active disease.

The chain uses TRBV18 and TRBJ1-6; tentative D call: TRBD1 (6 bases). CDR3 length: 14 amino acids. Looked up from germline, CDR1 is KGHSH and CDR2 is LQKENI. Deletions cut 3 bases from V and 7 bases from J, with 10 bases between. DNA for the CDR3: TGTGCCAGCTCACCGGACAGTATCAATTCACCCCTCCACTTT. Translation gives CASSPDSINSPLHF.

The J gene is TRBJ1-1, the V gene TRBV11-2, with 12 positions matching TRBD1. This CDR3 has 15 residues. After removal of 5 bases from V and 8 bases from J, the junction contained 9 bases not matched to a gene. In germline, CDR1 is SGHAT, CDR2 FQNNGV. DNA for the CDR3: TGTGCCAGCAGCCCCCACCCGGGACAGGGGGCAGAAGCTTTCTTT. It codes for CASSPHPGQGAEAFF.

This rearrangement joins TRBV28 to TRBJ2-7; possible D gene TRBD2, 5 bases. The CDR3 spans 14 residues. Trimming took 5 bases from V and 2 from J, leaving 13 bases between them. CDR1 is MDHEN, CDR2 SYDVKM, per germline. This CDR3 is CASSIRGPTYEQYF. CDR3 bases: TGTGCCAGCAGTATACGAGGGCCCACCTACGAGCAGTACTTC.

V gene TRBV7-2 combines with J gene TRBJ2-2; 7 bases match TRBD1. Germline loops: CDR1 SGHTA, CDR2 FQGNSA. Trimming took 2 bases from V and 1 from J; bases not matched to a gene: 4. CDR3 length equals 16 residues. CDR3 in amino acids: CASSLTGTVNTGELFF. The CDR3 DNA reads as TGTGCCAGCAGCTTAACCGGGACAGTGAACACCGGGGAGCTGTTTTTT.

The V and J genes are TRBV7-3 and TRBJ1-2; 7 bases align to TRBD1. The CDR3 contains 13 residues. The germline V gene has CDR1 SGHTA and CDR2 FQGTGA. The V and J ends lost 2 bases and 5 bases, in that order; junction bases with no gene match: 2. The CDR3 DNA sequence: TGTGCCAGCAGCTTAGGGACAGCATATGGCTACACCTTC. Protein: CASSLGTAYGYTF.

The chain couples TRBV10-2 to TRBJ1-6; D is undetermined. Germline loops: CDR1 WSHSY, CDR2 SAAADI. V was trimmed by 5 bases and J by 4 bases, leaving 12 bases between them. This CDR3 comprises 15 residues. The CDR3 loop is CASSPSGGYNSPLHF. The DNA of the CDR3 is TGCGCCAGCAGTCCCTCAGGCGGGTATAATTCACCCCTCCACTTT.

The V and J genes are TRBV5-6 and TRBJ1-2; D perhaps matches TRBD1 (6 bases). In germline, CDR1 is SGHDT, CDR2 YYEEEE. Deletions cut 4 bases from V and 3 bases from J, with 13 bases between. This CDR3 is 14 amino acids long. The CDR3 here is CASSPGQTDYGYTF. In nucleotides, the CDR3 is TGTGCCAGCAGCCCGGGACAAACTGACTATGGCTACACCTTC.

The chain employs TRBV5-6 and TRBJ1-4; D is undetermined. This CDR3 is built from 14 residues. Looked up from germline, CDR1 is SGHDT and CDR2 is YYEEEE. Trimming pared 3 bases from V and 7 bases from J, leaving 13 bases between. The CDR3 DNA follows: TGTGCCAGCAGCTCGCCAGTTGGTGGTGAAAAACTGTTTTTT. Protein sequence: CASSSPVGGEKLFF. The whole variable domain, filled in from reference TRBV5-6 and TRBJ1-4, reads DAGVTQSPTHLIKTRGQQVTLRCSPKSGHDTVSWYQQALGQGPQFIFQYYEEEERQRGNFPDRFSGHQFPNYSSELNVNALLLGDSALYLCASSSPVGGEKLFFGSGTQLSVL.

The rearrangement joins TRBV10-1 to TRBJ2-3, with 9 bases fitting TRBD2. V gave up 10 bases and J gave up 3 bases; unmatched junction bases: 5. There are 13 residues in the CDR3. CDR1 WNHNN and CDR2 SYGVQD come from the germline V gene (reference sequence). In DNA, the CDR3 is TGCGCCACTTCTAGCGGGAAAACAGATACGCAGTATTTT. Its translation is CATSSGKTDTQYF.

The chain couples TRBV5-1 to TRBJ2-5, with 8 bases lining up with TRBD1. Looked up from germline, CDR1 is SGHRS and CDR2 is YFSETQ. V dropped 4 bases and J dropped 5; count of bases not matched to a gene: 7. The CDR3 runs 14 residues. CDR3 residues: CASSPRQGRETQYF. The CDR3 region has the DNA TGCGCCAGCAGCCCTCGACAGGGGCGCGAGACCCAGTACTTC.

This chain links TRBV19 with TRBJ2-3; a weak D match, TRBD2 (5 bases). The CDR3 sequence is 19 residues long. Trimming stripped 3 bases from V and 4 bases from J, with 26 bases between. CDR1 is LNHDA and CDR2 is SQIVND in the germline V gene (reference sequence). The CDR3 nucleotides are TGTGCCAGTAGTATCAACCGGAACCAACGGGGTGGGGTCCCAGATACGCAGTATTTT. It specifies CASSINRNQRGGVPDTQYF. Combining the CDR3 with reference TRBV19 and TRBJ2-3 gives the whole variable domain DGGITQSPKYLFRKEGQNVTLSCEQNLNHDAMYWYRQDPGQGLRLIYYSQIVNDFQKGDIAEGYSVSREKKESFPLTVTSAQKNPTAFYLCASSINRNQRGGVPDTQYFGPGTRLTVL.

The chain combines TRBV6-6 with TRBJ1-5; 11 nucleotides agree with TRBD1. Per the germline V gene, CDR1 is MNHNY and CDR2 is SVGAGI (reference sequence). Losses at the gene ends were 5 bases for V and 4 bases for J; bases not matched to a gene: 4. This CDR3 spans 15 amino acids. The DNA for the CDR3 is TGTGCCAGCAGTACCGGACAGGGGGCGAATCAGCCCCAGCATTTT. It codes for CASSTGQGANQPQHF.